This is a list of T cell receptor beta chains from one sample in a study of blood T cell repertoires in COVID-19. Profiling relied on immunoSEQ multiplex PCR, and the TCRdb table lists in-frame clones only, not all of them. Of about 260,000 clones listed, approximately 89% are singletons. Sequenced: peripheral blood. The receptors originated from a woman between 65 and 79 years old with COVID-19, enrolled during active disease. Each CDR3 is given without its conserved first and last residue. The order of the fields is clone size, V gene, J gene, CDR3 protein. Clone size, where shown, is once, few, many, or a class for clones that have expanded.

few	TRBV30	TRBJ1-5	AWSVRENQPQH
-	TRBV5-1	TRBJ2-1	ASSPSGLNEQF
-	TRBV4-3	TRBJ2-5	ASSPTGAGQETQY
-	TRBV5-1	TRBJ2-7	ASSLDRAGTLYEQY
-	TRBV5-1	TRBJ2-1	ASSLGGRERSYNEQF
-	TRBV12-3/TRBV12-4	TRBJ2-2	ASSFGGELF
-	TRBV19	TRBJ1-1	ASRSGGARNTEAF
few	TRBV7-2	TRBJ1-4	ASSSREGEKLF
-	TRBV9	TRBJ2-1	ASSPRRENPYNEQF
-	TRBV5-8	TRBJ2-4	ASSLALTSGRNIQY
-	TRBV15	TRBJ2-7	ATSRDGYGQGTPTEREQY
-	TRBV9	TRBJ2-2	ASSPGGNIGELF
once	TRBV7-9	TRBJ1-4	ASSLNTGGSREKLF
-	TRBV28	TRBJ2-5	ASSSLGGQETQY
-	TRBV5-6	TRBJ1-6	ASSKGQVGSPLH
-	TRBV24-1	TRBJ2-5	ATGLNTGQQETQY
-	TRBV25-1	TRBJ1-6	ASSEYGEGNSPLH
-	TRBV4-1	TRBJ1-3	ASSQERGIGNTIY
once	TRBV9	TRBJ2-1	ASSVATSGNYEQF
-	TRBV28	TRBJ1-1	ASSLPVGDSEAF
-	TRBV29-1	TRBJ2-7	SVKPGHYEQY
-	TRBV5-4	TRBJ1-4	ASSSQGNFEKLF
-	TRBV28	TRBJ2-7	ASSLTGTPIPYEQY
few	TRBV28	TRBJ2-7	ASSLGTGTPEQY
-	TRBV30	TRBJ1-1	AWTILKPGTEAF
once	TRBV10-1	TRBJ2-5	ASSESTRAQETQY
-	TRBV7-9	TRBJ1-4	ASSLGIDRSTNEKLF
-	TRBV7-3	TRBJ2-1	ASSLDVASSYNEQF
-	TRBV11-1	TRBJ2-7	ASSRGQGDYEQY
-	TRBV27	TRBJ1-5	ASSPITGSIQPQH
few	TRBV24-1	TRBJ2-3	ATSDPGLRYTDTQY
-	TRBV11-2	TRBJ1-2	ASSRGMSNYGYT
-	TRBV27	TRBJ2-7	ASSSAGGPYEQY
-	TRBV19	TRBJ1-2	ASSATGGTNYGYT
-	TRBV27	TRBJ1-1	ASLKQGYTEAF
-	TRBV7-3	TRBJ2-7	ASSLQGTVSTYEQY
-	TRBV6-5	TRBJ2-7	ASSYAAGNYEQY
-	TRBV19	TRBJ1-1	ATVPATGMNTEAF
-	TRBV6-5	TRBJ2-7	ASSYQGQGNYEQY
-	TRBV14	TRBJ1-3	ASSLTGYRASGNTIY
once	TRBV18	TRBJ1-1	ASSQTAFEAF
-	TRBV29-1	TRBJ2-1	SFTGTSHYNEQF
-	TRBV6-2/TRBV6-3	TRBJ1-2	ASSYGGAELYGYT
-	TRBV21-1	TRBJ2-5	ASSSSGRLETQY